This T cell receptor beta chain was sequenced in a study of T cell clonotyping in hematopoietic cell transplantation. Study-wide results and limits: At the given depth, recipient repertoires were over 95% de novo clonotypes.

Profiling relied on immunoSEQ multiplex PCR, and the TCRdb table lists in-frame clones only, not all of them. The data hold over 10,000 clones, with 70% to 85% observed a single time. In germline, CDR1 is SNHLY, CDR2 FYNNEI. The CDR3 consists of 16 residues. The V end lost 4 bases, the J end lost 7 bases, and 20 bases lay between the germline ends. As regards this clone: The antigen remains unidentified.

The rearrangement links TRBV2 to TRBJ2-1, with a weak D call TRBD1 (5 bases). This material consisted of PBMCs, taken 100 days after allogeneic stem cell transplant. The clonotype originates from a female patient in her 40s who had an allogeneic stem cell transplant from a related donor, so T cells may come from the graft donor. Some clones in this sample may be carry-over from other donors' samples. The chain's CDR3 is CASSGRTLSSLNEQFF. The CDR3 coding sequence is TGTGCCAGCAGTGGCCGGACATTGTCCAGCTTAAATGAGCAGTTCTTC. Variable domain in full (rest from reference TRBV2 and TRBJ2-1): EPEVTQTPSHQVTQMGQEVILRCVPISNHLYFYWYRQILGQKVEFLVSFYNNEISEKSEIFDDQFSVERPDGSNFTLKIRSTKLEDSAMYFCASSGRTLSSLNEQFFGPGTRLTVL.